These T cell receptor beta chains were read from a single sample in a study of T cell repertoires in cytomegalovirus infection. TCRdb fed the reads into MiXCR, producing one record per CDR3 protein. The sample lists about 130,000 distinct CDR3 sequences, about 24% seen once, with about 37% in the top ten. What these receptors recognize is not known. Material for sequencing was PBMCs, sequenced either directly or after in vitro stimulation (not recorded which). All receptors derive from a human donor in good health (CMV status not recorded). Some clones in this sample may be carry-over from other donors' samples. Each CDR3 is given with its conserved first and last residue. D genes are given only for firm matches. Clone size, where shown, is once, few, many, or a class for clones that have expanded.

v_gene	j_gene	d_gene	abundance	CDR3aa	CDR3nt
TRBV12-3/TRBV12-4	TRBJ1-2	NA	NA	CASRTDIGYTF	TGTGCCAGCAGAACTGACATTGGCTACACCTTC
TRBV11-3	TRBJ2-3	NA	many	CASQGQTSTDTQYF	TGTGCCAGCCAAGGACAGACTAGCACAGATACGCAGTATTTT
TRBV7-2	TRBJ1-5	NA	NA	CASSLDSAQPQHF	TGTGCCAGCAGCTTGGACAGTGCCCAGCCCCAGCATTTT
TRBV7-9	TRBJ1-1	TRBD1	few	CASSAATGTGSVEAFF	TGTGCCAGCAGCGCAGCAACCGGGACAGGGTCTGTTGAAGCTTTCTTT
TRBV27	TRBJ2-1	TRBD2	NA	CASSKPGLAENEQFF	TGTGCCAGCAGTAAACCGGGACTAGCGGAAAATGAGCAGTTCTTC
TRBV20-1	TRBJ2-3	NA	NA	CSVHGGQVPADTQYF	TGCAGTGTTCATGGGGGACAAGTGCCGGCGGATACGCAGTATTTT
TRBV6-1	TRBJ2-7	TRBD2	few	CASSPWTSGRSEQYF	TGTGCCAGCAGTCCCTGGACTAGCGGGAGGTCCGAGCAGTACTTC
TRBV28	TRBJ2-7	NA	few	CASSPPGPRNYEQYF	TGTGCCAGCAGTCCCCCGGGACCAAGGAACTACGAGCAGTACTTC
TRBV5-4	TRBJ2-7	TRBD1	once	CASSFGTGTYYEQYF	TGTGCCAGCAGCTTCGGGACAGGGACCTACTACGAGCAGTACTTC
TRBV7-2	TRBJ1-4	NA	few	CASSLFHDDEKLFF	TGTGCCAGCAGCTTATTTCACGACGATGAAAAACTGTTTTTT
TRBV28	TRBJ2-7	NA	NA	CASRGEYEQYF	TGTGCCAGCAGAGGAGAGTACGAGCAGTACTTC
TRBV7-8	TRBJ2-2	NA	few	CASSFRGPDTGELFF	TGTGCCAGCAGCTTCAGGGGCCCGGACACCGGGGAGCTGTTTTTT
TRBV7-9	TRBJ2-1	NA	NA	CASSLAWDEQFF	TGTGCCAGCAGCTTAGCGTGGGATGAGCAGTTCTTC
TRBV7-6	TRBJ2-2	NA	many	CASSLAAYRTGELFF	TGTGCCAGCAGCTTAGCCGCCTACAGAACCGGGGAGCTGTTTTTT
TRBV12-3/TRBV12-4	TRBJ2-2	NA	few	CASSPQGSLTGELFF	TGTGCCAGCAGCCCACAGGGATCGCTGACCGGGGAGCTGTTTTTT
TRBV7-2	TRBJ2-3	NA	NA	CASSLGPSLTDTQYF	TGTGCCAGCAGCTTAGGGCCTAGTCTCACAGATACGCAGTATTTT
TRBV19	TRBJ2-7	NA	few	CASSRELSYEQYF	TGTGCCAGTAGTCGGGAGTTGAGTTACGAGCAGTACTTC
TRBV12-3/TRBV12-4	TRBJ2-5	TRBD1	few	CASRLPGQGGETQYF	TGTGCCAGCAGGCTCCCGGGACAGGGTGGGGAGACCCAGTACTTC
TRBV6-6	TRBJ2-3	TRBD1	few	CASSYRADRAGLDTQYF	TGTGCCAGCAGTTACCGAGCCGACAGGGCTGGATTAGATACGCAGTATTTT
TRBV7-8	TRBJ2-5	NA	NA	CASRLRFRETQYF	TGTGCCAGCAGGTTACGGTTCCGAGAGACCCAGTACTTC
TRBV12-3/TRBV12-4	TRBJ2-1	TRBD1	few	CASTDDRGGGTPYNEQFF	TGTGCCAGCACCGACGACAGGGGAGGAGGGACCCCCTACAATGAGCAGTTCTTC
TRBV5-1	TRBJ1-2	NA	few	CASSLGSVRGYTF	TGCGCCAGCAGCTTGGGTTCGGTTCGTGGCTACACCTTC
TRBV12-3/TRBV12-4	TRBJ1-3	NA	few	CASSLENTIYF	TGTGCCAGCAGTTTGGAAAACACCATATATTTT
TRBV11-3	TRBJ2-3	NA	NA	CASSLTARGTTSTDTQYF	TGTGCCAGCAGCTTAACGGCGAGGGGGACAACTAGCACAGATACGCAGTATTTT
TRBV6-1	TRBJ2-3	NA	few	CASTDGRRTDTQYF	TGTGCCAGCACCGATGGGAGGCGCACAGATACGCAGTATTTT
TRBV7-8	TRBJ1-5	TRBD1	many	CASSSTGQGDHPQHF	TGTGCCAGCAGTTCAACGGGACAGGGGGATCACCCCCAGCATTTT
TRBV7-2	TRBJ2-7	TRBD2	few	CASSLALAGVSEQYF	TGTGCCAGCAGCTTAGCTCTAGCGGGAGTATCCGAGCAGTACTTC
TRBV7-3	TRBJ1-2	NA	few	CASSLLGRADYGYTF	TGTGCCAGCAGCTTACTGGGCAGGGCGGACTATGGCTACACCTTC
TRBV12-3/TRBV12-4	TRBJ2-7	NA	many	CASSFLLDSYEQYF	TGTGCCAGCAGTTTCCTACTAGACTCCTACGAGCAGTACTTC
TRBV29-1	TRBJ2-6	NA	few	CSVDLSSGANVLTF	TGCAGCGTTGACTTAAGCTCTGGGGCCAACGTCCTGACTTTC
TRBV28	TRBJ2-7	NA	NA	CASSGTNSYEQYF	TGTGCCAGCAGCGGGACGAATTCCTACGAGCAGTACTTC
TRBV7-2	TRBJ2-1	NA	NA	CASRLDGSRNYNEQFF	TGTGCCAGCAGATTAGACGGGTCCCGAAACTACAATGAGCAGTTCTTC
TRBV12-3/TRBV12-4	TRBJ1-4	NA	NA	CASSLTGWDEKLFF	TGTGCCAGCAGTTTGACAGGTTGGGATGAAAAACTGTTTTTT
TRBV5-1	TRBJ2-5	NA	NA	CASSRQGTETQYF	TGCGCCAGCAGCAGGCAGGGGACAGAGACCCAGTACTTC
TRBV7-3	TRBJ1-2	NA	few	CASSNSASSADRGVNYGYTF	TGTGCCAGCAGCAATTCCGCATCATCGGCAGACCGAGGGGTTAACTATGGCTACACCTTC
TRBV19	TRBJ1-1	TRBD1	few	CASEGARTEAFF	TGTGCCAGTGAGGGGGCGAGGACTGAAGCTTTCTTT
TRBV28	TRBJ2-1	TRBD1	NA	CASSSPGGTDYNEQFF	TGTGCCAGCAGTTCTCCAGGGGGCACGGACTACAATGAGCAGTTCTTC
TRBV30	TRBJ2-6	NA	NA	CAWKGGGANVLTF	TGTGCCTGGAAAGGGGGGGGGGCCAACGTCCTGACTTTC
TRBV7-2	TRBJ2-7	NA	NA	CASSLAGRGEQYF	TGTGCCAGCAGCTTAGCGGGCCGGGGCGAGCAGTACTTC
TRBV2	TRBJ2-3	NA	NA	CASSTDRTDTQYF	TGTGCCAGCAGCACGGACCGCACAGATACGCAGTATTTT
TRBV27	TRBJ1-1	TRBD1	many	CASSSTGGDTEAFF	TGTGCCAGCAGTTCCACAGGGGGGGACACTGAAGCTTTCTTT
TRBV20-1	TRBJ1-6	NA	NA	CSARVVSRNNSPLHF	TGCAGTGCTAGAGTAGTGAGCAGGAATAATTCACCCCTCCACTTT
TRBV6-5	TRBJ2-7	TRBD1	NA	CASRGQGREQYF	TGTGCCAGCAGGGGACAGGGGAGGGAGCAGTACTTC
TRBV7-6	TRBJ2-3	NA	many	CASSLGGAEGDTQYF	TGTGCCAGCAGCTTAGGAGGGGCCGAGGGAGATACGCAGTATTTT
TRBV19	TRBJ2-1	NA	NA	CASGREQFF	TGTGCCAGTGGACGGGAGCAGTTCTTC
TRBV20-1	TRBJ2-3	TRBD2	NA	CSARASGITDTQYF	TGCAGTGCTAGGGCTAGCGGAATCACAGATACGCAGTATTTT
TRBV5-4	TRBJ2-5	TRBD2	NA	CASSPLAGEETQYF	TGTGCCAGCAGCCCCTTAGCGGGAGAAGAGACCCAGTACTTC
TRBV7-2	TRBJ1-4	NA	many	CASSLGPRLGTTSALFF	TGTGCCAGCAGCTTAGGGCCACGTCTAGGGACTACGTCCGCACTGTTTTTT
TRBV28	TRBJ1-5	NA	few	CASSLSLAGNQPQHF	TGTGCCAGCAGTTTAAGCCTTGCGGGCAATCAGCCCCAGCATTTT
TRBV6-2/TRBV6-3	TRBJ2-5	NA	few	CASSSPGLGQETQYF	TGTGCCAGCAGTTCTCCGGGACTGGGACAAGAGACCCAGTACTTC
TRBV10-3	TRBJ2-1	TRBD2	many	CAIRESSGDNEQFF	TGTGCCATCAGGGAGAGTAGCGGGGACAATGAGCAGTTCTTC
TRBV15	TRBJ1-5	TRBD1	NA	CATSRGQGVLNQPQHF	TGTGCCACCAGCAGAGGACAGGGGGTTTTAAATCAGCCCCAGCATTTT
TRBV6-1	TRBJ1-2	NA	NA	CASSEEGYYGYTF	TGTGCCAGCAGTGAAGAGGGGTACTATGGCTACACCTTC